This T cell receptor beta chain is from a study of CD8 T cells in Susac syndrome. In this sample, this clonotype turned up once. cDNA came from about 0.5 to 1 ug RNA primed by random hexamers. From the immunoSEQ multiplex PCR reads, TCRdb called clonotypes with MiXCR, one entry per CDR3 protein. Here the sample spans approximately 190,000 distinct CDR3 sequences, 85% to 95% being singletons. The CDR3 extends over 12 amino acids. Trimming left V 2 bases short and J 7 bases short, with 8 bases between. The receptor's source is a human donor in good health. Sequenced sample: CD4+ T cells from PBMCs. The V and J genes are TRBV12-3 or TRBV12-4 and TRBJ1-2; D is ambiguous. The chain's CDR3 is CASSLSQSGYTF. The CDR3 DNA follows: TGTGCCAGCAGTTTAAGCCAGAGTGGCTACACCTTC.